This T cell receptor (beta chain) was observed in a study of T-cell reconstitution after alpha-beta-depleted transplantation in children. Researchers prepared the TCRbeta library using unique molecular identifiers, the study reports. TCRdb recomputed calls from the PCR reads with MiXCR, one row per CDR3 protein. The sample contains more than 450,000 distinct CDR3 sequences, 15% to 20% of which appear only once. The J segment lost 9 bases and the V segment lost 1 base, leaving 13 bases of the junction unmatched. The CDR3 runs to 17 residues. CDR1 is SGHTA and CDR2 is FQGNSA in the germline V gene. The sequence came from a human donor who donated a stem cell graft to a child with acute lymphoblastic leukemia. Source: PBMCs from the stem cell graft donor, taken from the stem cell graft. The rearrangement uses TRBV7-2 and TRBJ2-1; 9 bases match TRBD2. The CDR3 coding sequence is TGTGCCAGCAGCTTAGTCTCCTTAGCGGGAGAGATCCCTGAGCAGTTCTTC. It codes for CASSLVSLAGEIPEQFF.